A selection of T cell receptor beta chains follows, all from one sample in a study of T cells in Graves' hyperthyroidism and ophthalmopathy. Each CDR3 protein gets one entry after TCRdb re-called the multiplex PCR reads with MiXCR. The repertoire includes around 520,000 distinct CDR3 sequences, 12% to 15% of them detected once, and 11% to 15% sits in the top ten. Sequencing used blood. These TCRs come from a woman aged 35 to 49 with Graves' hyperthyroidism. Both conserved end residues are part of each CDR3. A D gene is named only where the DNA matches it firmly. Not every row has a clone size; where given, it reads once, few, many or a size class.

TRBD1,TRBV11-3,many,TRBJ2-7,CASSQGALSYEQYF,TGTGCCAGCAGCCAGGGGGCACTTTCCTACGAGCAGTACTTC
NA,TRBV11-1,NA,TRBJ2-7,CASSRDISSYEQYF,TGTGCCAGCAGCAGGGACATTTCCTCCTACGAGCAGTACTTC
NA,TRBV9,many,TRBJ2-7,CASSVTAGTAYEQYF,TGTGCCAGCAGCGTCACGGCGGGGACTGCCTACGAGCAGTACTTC
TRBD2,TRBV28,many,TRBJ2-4,CASSPGGQAKNIQYF,TGTGCCAGCAGTCCGGGAGGGCAAGCCAAAAACATTCAGTACTTC
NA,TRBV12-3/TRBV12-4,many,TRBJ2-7,CASSLAKSYEQYF,TGTGCCAGCAGTTTAGCGAAGAGCTACGAGCAGTACTTC
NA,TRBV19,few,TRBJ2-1,CASSISWKLNNEQFF,TGTGCCAGTAGTATAAGTTGGAAACTCAACAATGAGCAGTTCTTC
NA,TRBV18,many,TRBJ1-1,CASSALGRGTEAFF,TGTGCCAGCTCAGCCCTCGGGCGGGGGACTGAAGCTTTCTTT
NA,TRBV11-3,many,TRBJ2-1,CASSLDMGKDSNEQFF,TGTGCCAGCAGCTTAGATATGGGTAAGGATTCAAATGAGCAGTTCTTC
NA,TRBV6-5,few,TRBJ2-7,CASSYSDGTYEQYF,TGTGCCAGCAGTTACTCGGACGGCACCTACGAGCAGTACTTC
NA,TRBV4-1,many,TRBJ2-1,CASSKGGASSYNEQFF,TGCGCCAGCAGCAAGGGGGGGGCTAGCTCCTACAATGAGCAGTTCTTC
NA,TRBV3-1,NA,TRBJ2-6,CASSGQFSGANVLTF,TGTGCCAGCAGCGGACAGTTCTCTGGGGCCAACGTCCTGACTTTC
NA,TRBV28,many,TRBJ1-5,CASSLFDMFSNQPQHF,TGTGCCAGCAGTTTATTCGACATGTTTAGCAATCAGCCCCAGCATTTT
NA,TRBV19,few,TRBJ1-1,CASSIQGVGTEAFF,TGTGCCAGTAGTATACAAGGGGTGGGCACTGAAGCTTTCTTT
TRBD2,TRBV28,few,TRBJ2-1,CASSSQREGLLNEQFF,TGTGCCAGCAGTTCTCAGCGGGAGGGCCTTTTGAATGAGCAGTTCTTC
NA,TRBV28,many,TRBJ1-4,CASSSAGTSEKLFF,TGTGCCAGCAGTTCGGCAGGGACAAGTGAAAAACTGTTTTTT
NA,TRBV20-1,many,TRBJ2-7,CSAKRRESYEQYF,TGCAGTGCTAAGAGGAGGGAGTCCTACGAGCAGTACTTC
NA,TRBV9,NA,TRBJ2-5,CASGEGREEETQYF,TGTGCCAGCGGAGAGGGCAGGGAGGAAGAGACCCAGTACTTC
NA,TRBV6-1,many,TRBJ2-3,CASSYFGVGSTDTQYF,TGTGCCAGCAGTTATTTTGGAGTGGGGTCGACAGATACGCAGTATTTT
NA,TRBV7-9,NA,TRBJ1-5,CASSSDRESNQPQHF,TGTGCCAGCAGCTCAGACAGAGAGAGCAATCAGCCCCAGCATTTT
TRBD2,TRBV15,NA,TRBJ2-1,CATSRDRTSGNEQFF,TGTGCCACCAGCAGAGATCGGACTAGCGGCAATGAGCAGTTCTTC
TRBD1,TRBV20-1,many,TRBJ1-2,CSAREPGQGAYGYTF,TGCAGTGCTAGAGAACCCGGACAGGGTGCCTATGGCTACACCTTC
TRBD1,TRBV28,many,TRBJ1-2,CASRPGQGYGYTF,TGTGCCAGCAGGCCCGGACAGGGCTATGGCTACACCTTC
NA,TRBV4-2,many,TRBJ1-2,CASSQAGTNGYTF,TGTGCCAGCAGCCAAGCCGGGACTAATGGCTACACCTTC
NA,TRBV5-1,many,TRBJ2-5,CASSLAPRTQYF,TGCGCCAGCAGCTTGGCCCCACGGACCCAGTACTTC